Sequencing of this TCR beta chain was carried out in a study of blood T cell repertoires in COVID-19. The V end was cut by 3 bases, the J end by 4 bases, with 9 bases between. The CDR3 length is 13 residues. Germline V gene lookup returns CDR1 MNHEY and CDR2 SMNVEV (reference sequence). Two negative PCRs, clearance, or symptom resolution had been documented for recovered Cohort 3 donors. The protocol was immunoSEQ multiplex PCR, while the TCRdb copy is restricted to in-frame clones and leaves out a portion. The table shows 80,000 to 130,000 clones, with around 86% occurring only once. This TCR was recovered from a woman aged 50 to 60 who had recovered from COVID-19. Sequencing used PBMCs or T cells enriched from blood (not recorded which). V is TRBV27 and J is TRBJ1-2; weak D call: TRBD1 (6 bases). CDR3 in amino acids: CASSFQGSYGYTF. DNA of the CDR3: TGTGCCAGCAGTTTCCAGGGGTCCTATGGCTACACCTTC.